Listed below are T cell receptor beta chains from one sample, sequenced in a study of patients and donors after allogeneic stem cell transplantation. TCRdb fed the RT-PCR reads into MiXCR, producing one record per CDR3 protein. The sample holds approximately 160,000 distinct CDR3 sequences, 25% to 35% seen once. The sequenced material came from blood, either unsorted or a sorted T cell fraction (not recorded which). Receptor source: a human donor who was either an allogeneic HSCT recipient or a stem cell or donor lymphocyte infusion donor (not recorded which). It is not recorded whose cells these are; they may come from a transplant donor. CDR3s include the opening cysteine and the closing phenylalanine or tryptophan. The D gene is left open where the match is weak. Size tells how often a clone was seen (once, few, many) or the class of an expanded clone, and some rows leave it out.

clone_size	d_call	v_call	j_call	cdr3_nt	cdr3_aa
many	NA	TRBV9	TRBJ1-2	TGTGCCAGCAGCGTAGTCGGCGGGTATGGCTACACCTTC	CASSVVGGYGYTF
many	NA	TRBV28	TRBJ1-6	TGTGCCAGCCTCCCGCCAGGGAAATCACCCCTCCACTTT	CASLPPGKSPLHF
NA	NA	TRBV5-1	TRBJ2-5	TGCGCCAGCAGCTTCCAGGGTGGTAGCGGCCAAGAGACCCAGTACTTC	CASSFQGGSGQETQYF
NA	TRBD1	TRBV20-1	TRBJ1-5	TGCAGTGCTAGGACAGGGGGATTTCAGCCCCAGCATTTT	CSARTGGFQPQHF
NA	NA	TRBV5-1	TRBJ1-1	TGCGCCAGCAGCTTGGATCCAGGGCGGACCACTGAAGCTTTCTTT	CASSLDPGRTTEAFF
NA	NA	TRBV7-2	TRBJ2-3	TGTGCCAGCAGCTTAAACAGGGTCACAGATACGCAGTATTTT	CASSLNRVTDTQYF
NA	NA	TRBV20-1	TRBJ1-4	TGCAGTGCTAGTTCCCTCAGTGATGAAAAACTGTTTTTT	CSASSLSDEKLFF
many	TRBD2	TRBV5-5	TRBJ2-1	TGTGCCAGCAGTTCTAGCGGGGCTTTGGGGAGTGAGCAGTTCTTC	CASSSSGALGSEQFF
NA	TRBD2	TRBV12-3/TRBV12-4	TRBJ2-7	TGTGCCAGCAGTCCCCAACCCTCTAGCGGGAGCGAGCAGTACTTC	CASSPQPSSGSEQYF
few	NA	TRBV12-3/TRBV12-4	TRBJ1-6	TGTGCCAGCAGCAATTATTGGGGGTCACCCCTCCACTTT	CASSNYWGSPLHF
NA	TRBD1	TRBV6-2/TRBV6-3	TRBJ1-5	TGTGCCAGCTGGACAGGTAGCAATCAGCCCCAGCATTTT	CASWTGSNQPQHF